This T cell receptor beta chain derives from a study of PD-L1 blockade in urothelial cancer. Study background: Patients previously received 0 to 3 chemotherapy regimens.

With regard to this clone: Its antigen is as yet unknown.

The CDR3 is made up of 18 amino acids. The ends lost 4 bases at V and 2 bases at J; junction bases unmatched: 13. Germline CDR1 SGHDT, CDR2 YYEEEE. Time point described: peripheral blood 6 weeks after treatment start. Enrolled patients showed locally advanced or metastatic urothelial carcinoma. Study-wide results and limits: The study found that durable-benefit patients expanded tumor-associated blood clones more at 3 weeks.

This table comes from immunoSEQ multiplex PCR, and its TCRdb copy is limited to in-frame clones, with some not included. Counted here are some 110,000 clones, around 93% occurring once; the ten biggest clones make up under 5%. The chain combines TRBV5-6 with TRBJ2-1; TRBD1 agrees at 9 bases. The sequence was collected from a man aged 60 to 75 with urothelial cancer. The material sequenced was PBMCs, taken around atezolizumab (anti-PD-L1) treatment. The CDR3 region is CASSPTPRDRETYNEQFF. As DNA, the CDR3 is TGTGCCAGCAGCCCCACCCCCCGGGACAGGGAAACCTACAATGAGCAGTTCTTC.